In its sample, the clone carrying this T cell receptor beta chain was seen many times. Antigen specificity is unknown. The CDR3 extends 3 residues past the end of the read, so its final part is completed from the germline J gene. This entry comes from a study of T cell clonality in common variable immunodeficiency. Most patients and controls had Caucasian heritage. Here immunoSEQ multiplex PCR was the method, and the copy in TCRdb shows in-frame clones only, minus some. The table lists around 21,000 clones, with no singletons. Findings and limits, study-wide: Authors noted CVID clonality's cause needs subpopulation repertoire sequencing. TCRbeta clonality was increased in CVID versus healthy controls. Common variable immunodeficiency TCR beta sequences reportedly had fewer deletions and N-nucleotide insertions. Shared TCRbeta clones were fewer between CVID subjects than controls.

V trimming: 5 bases; J trimming: 2 bases; junction bases outside the gene matches: 6. Germline-derived CDR1 and CDR2 are SGHRS and YFSETQ. The CDR3 has 15 residues. This chain connects TRBV5-1 to TRBJ2-7; the match to TRBD2 covers 11 bases. The source material was peripheral blood mononuclear cells. The sequence was collected from a human donor with common variable immunodeficiency. CDR3 DNA, as far as it was read: TGCGCCAGCAGGGATTTACTAGCGGGGGCCTACGAG. Its translation is CASRDLLAGAYE. The whole CDR3 is CASRDLLAGAYEQYF. Full variable domain (outside the CDR3, taken from reference TRBV5-1 and TRBJ2-7): KAGVTQTPRYLIKTRGQQVTLSCSPISGHRSVSWYQQTPGQGLQFLFEYFSETQRNKGNFPGRFSGRQFSNSRSEMNVSTLELGDSALYLCASRDLLAGAYEQYFGPGTRLTVT.